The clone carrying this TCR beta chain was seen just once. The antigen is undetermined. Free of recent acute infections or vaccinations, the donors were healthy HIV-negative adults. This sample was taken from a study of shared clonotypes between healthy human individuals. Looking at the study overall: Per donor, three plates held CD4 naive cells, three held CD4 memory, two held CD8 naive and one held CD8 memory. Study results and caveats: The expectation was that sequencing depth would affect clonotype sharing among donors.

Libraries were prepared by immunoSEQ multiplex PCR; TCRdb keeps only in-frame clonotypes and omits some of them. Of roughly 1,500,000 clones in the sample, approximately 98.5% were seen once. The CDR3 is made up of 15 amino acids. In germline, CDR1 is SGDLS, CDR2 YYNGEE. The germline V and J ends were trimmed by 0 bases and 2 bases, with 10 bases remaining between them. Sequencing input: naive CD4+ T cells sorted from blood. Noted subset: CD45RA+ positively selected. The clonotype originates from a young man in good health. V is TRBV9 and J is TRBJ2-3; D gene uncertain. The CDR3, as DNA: TGTGCCAGCAGCGTAGTGGGGTCATTCACAGATACGCAGTATTTT. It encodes CASSVVGSFTDTQYF. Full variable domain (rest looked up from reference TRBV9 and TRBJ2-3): DSGVTQTPKHLITATGQRVTLRCSPRSGDLSVYWYQQSLDQGLQFLIQYYNGEERAKGNILERFSAQQFPDLHSELNLSSLELGDSALYFCASSVVGSFTDTQYFGPGTRLTVL.